Below are 26 T cell receptor beta chains sequenced from a single sample in a study of shared clonotypes between healthy human individuals. The data were produced by immunoSEQ multiplex PCR, yet TCRdb's version contains in-frame clones alone and is incomplete. This table holds under 1,100,000 clones, roughly 70% found once. Sequences were obtained from memory CD4+ T cells sorted from blood. Stated subset: CD45RA-negative fraction. Every receptor here comes from a man between 18 and 29 years old in good health.

Comment on this clone: This sample also contains other DNA sequences that code for the same CDR3. Written as DNA, the CDR3 is TGTGCCAGCAGCCGCCCGGGACAGGGAAACATTCAGTACTTC. Amino acid sequence: CASSRPGQGNIQYF. The chain links TRBV11-2 to TRBJ2-4; 9 bases fit TRBD1. The germline V gene has CDR1 SGHAT and CDR2 FQNNGV. After removal of 5 bases from V and 6 bases from J, the junction contained 5 bases not matched to a gene. CDR3 size: 14 residues.

The chain is built from TRBV6-1 and TRBJ2-1; D could derive from TRBD1 or TRBD2 (5 bases each). The V and J ends lost 10 bases and 6 bases respectively, with 16 bases between them. Germline V CDR1 and CDR2: MNHNS, SASEGT. The CDR3 is made up of 13 amino acids. CDR3 amino acids: CANRDPRGNEQFF. CDR3 nucleotide sequence: TGTGCCAACCGGGACCCTAGGGGCAATGAGCAGTTCTTC.

The gene calls are TRBV6-5 and TRBJ2-7, with D tentatively TRBD1 (5 bases). Trimming took off 2 bases at V and 1 base at J, with 12 bases between the two ends. This CDR3 contains 15 residues. The germline V gene encodes CDR1 MNHEY and CDR2 SVGAGI. The CDR3: CASSYRQGRSYEQYF. As DNA, the CDR3 is TGTGCCAGCAGTTACCGTCAGGGCCGGTCCTACGAGCAGTACTTC.

J is TRBJ2-7 and V is TRBV27; no reliable D call. Germline V CDR1 and CDR2: MNHEY, SMNVEV (reference sequence). The CDR3 is 15 residues long. V gave up 1 base and J gave up 2 bases, with 12 bases separating them. The CDR3 reads CASSLYWVGTYEQYF. The DNA of the CDR3 is TGTGCCAGCAGTTTATATTGGGTGGGGACCTACGAGCAGTACTTC.

This chain uses TRBV7-8 with TRBJ2-4, with 11 bases that match TRBD2. In germline, CDR1 is SGHVS, CDR2 FQNEAQ. The V and J ends lost 1 base and 3 bases, in that order; junction bases with no gene match: 8. CDR3 length: 18 amino acids. As DNA, the CDR3 is TGTGCCAGCAGCTTAGGGCTAGCGGGGGGCCGGGGCAAAAACATTCAGTACTTC. Its protein is CASSLGLAGGRGKNIQYF.

The V gene is TRBV5-1, the J gene TRBJ1-2, with 10 bases identical to TRBD1. Germline CDR1 and CDR2: SGHRS and YFSETQ. The CDR3 has 15 amino acids. Trimming removed 3 bases from V and 4 bases from J; junction bases left unmatched: 6. CDR3 sequence: CASSSTGGLGYGYTF. DNA of the CDR3: TGCGCCAGCAGCTCGACAGGGGGCCTTGGCTATGGCTACACCTTC.

The rearrangement uses TRBV30 and TRBJ1-1; D remains unclear. Germline lookup yields CDR1 GTSNPN and CDR2 SVGIG (reference sequence). V lost 6 bases to trimming and J lost 0 bases, with 11 bases between them. This CDR3 has 13 amino acids. The CDR3, as DNA: TGTGCCTGCCCTGGCGGGATGAACACTGAAGCTTTCTTT. Residues: CACPGGMNTEAFF.

The chain recombines TRBV9 with TRBJ2-3, with 14 bases identical to TRBD2. Trimming cost V 3 bases and J 2 bases; bases outside gene matches: 8. Germline V CDR1 and CDR2: SGDLS, YYNGEE. The CDR3 sequence is 18 residues long. The chain's CDR3 is CASSGGTSGRRYTDTQYF. The CDR3 DNA is TGTGCCAGCAGCGGGGGGACTAGCGGGAGACGCTACACAGATACGCAGTATTTT.

Remarks on this clone: A far larger clone is off by one base, so a read error is likely. The chain is built from TRBV5-1 and TRBJ2-5, with no clear D. Trimming removed 0 bases from V and 1 base from J, with 4 bases in between. Germline V lookup: CDR1 SGHRS, CDR2 YFSETQ. This CDR3 has 13 residues. CDR3: CASSLDPQETQYF. DNA of the CDR3: TGCGCCAGCAGCTTGGACCCCCAAGAGACCCAGTACTTC.

This clone was seen only a few times. The chain has TRBV4-3 and TRBJ1-6; D not resolved. Trimming stripped 4 bases from V and 5 bases from J, with 6 bases between. Germline CDR1 LGHNA, CDR2 YSLEER. CDR3 length equals 13 residues. The CDR3 bases are TGCGCCAGCAGCCGACAAGATAATTCACCCCTCCACTTT. It codes for CASSRQDNSPLHF.

This clone was picked up many times. Other nucleotide sequences in the sample specify the same CDR3. The chain joins TRBV9 to TRBJ2-7; unclear D gene. The CDR3 loop spans 14 amino acids. Trimming stripped 0 bases from V and 3 bases from J, with 10 bases between. Per the germline V gene, CDR1 is SGDLS and CDR2 is YYNGEE. CDR3 sequence reads: CASSVVGSSYEQYF. The DNA for the CDR3 is TGTGCCAGCAGCGTAGTTGGGTCTAGCTACGAGCAGTACTTC.

This clone has only a few counts. Different DNA sequences within this sample yield the same CDR3. This chain connects TRBV5-4 to TRBJ2-5; TRBD1 matches at 8 bases. Germline V lookup: CDR1 SGHNT, CDR2 YYREEE (reference sequence). Unmatched junction bases numbered 2, after V lost 5 bases and J lost 2 bases. The CDR3 runs to 13 residues. CDR3 in amino acids: CASSRQGQETQYF. CDR3 sequence (DNA): TGTGCCAGCAGTAGACAGGGGCAAGAGACCCAGTACTTC. Variable domain in full (rest from reference TRBV5-4 and TRBJ2-5): ETGVTQSPTHLIKTRGQQVTLRCSSQSGHNTVSWYQQALGQGPQFIFQYYREEENGRGNFPPRFSGLQFPNYSSELNVNALELDDSALYLCASSRQGQETQYFGPGTRLLVL.

The chain recombines TRBV10-3 with TRBJ2-1; 8 bases fit TRBD2. With 6 bases clipped from V and 0 bases from J, the junction kept 4 bases outside the gene matches. CDR1 is ENHRY and CDR2 is SYGVKD in the germline V gene. CDR3 length: 15 residues. As DNA, the CDR3 is TGTGCCATCAGCCAAAGCGGGAGCTCCTACAATGAGCAGTTCTTC. Its translation: CAISQSGSSYNEQFF.

This chain connects TRBV19 to TRBJ1-5, with D hard to call. V lost 4 bases and J 4 bases, leaving 11 bases between the germline ends. The CDR3 is made up of 14 amino acids. Germline-derived CDR1 and CDR2 are LNHDA and SQIVND (reference sequence). CDR3 DNA: TGTGCCAGTAGTAGAGGACTTTTAAATCAGCCCCAGCATTTT. It specifies CASSRGLLNQPQHF. Full variable domain (outside the CDR3, taken from reference TRBV19 and TRBJ1-5): DGGITQSPKYLFRKEGQNVTLSCEQNLNHDAMYWYRQDPGQGLRLIYYSQIVNDFQKGDIAEGYSVSREKKESFPLTVTSAQKNPTAFYLCASSRGLLNQPQHFGDGTRLSIL.

The V gene is TRBV5-1, the J gene TRBJ1-4, with a weak D call TRBD1 (5 bases). V was clipped by 4 bases and J by 6 bases, with 16 bases between them. The germline gives CDR1 SGHRS, CDR2 YFSETQ. The CDR3 loop spans 15 amino acids. CDR3 residues: CASSREGLGDEKLFF. The DNA of the CDR3 is TGCGCCAGCAGCCGTGAGGGGTTAGGGGATGAAAAACTGTTTTTT.

In this sample, this clone turned up a few times. V gene TRBV18 combines with J gene TRBJ1-1; 7 nucleotides agree with TRBD1. With V trimmed by 2 bases and J by 11 bases, 8 bases remained unmatched. Germline V CDR1 and CDR2: KGHSH, LQKENI. The CDR3 is 13 amino acids. The CDR3 reads CASSPGTGEAAFF. The CDR3 region has the DNA TGTGCCAGCTCACCAGGTACAGGGGAAGCGGCTTTCTTT.

A word on this clone: The identical CDR3 is also encoded by other nucleotide sequences in the sample. V gene TRBV7-9 combines with J gene TRBJ2-3; the D is unclear. The CDR3 runs to 14 residues. Trimming shortened V by 2 bases and J by 0 bases, and 6 bases separated the two germline ends. The germline gives CDR1 SEHNR, CDR2 FQNEAQ (reference sequence). The CDR3 coding sequence is TGTGCCAGCAGCTTAACAGCTAGCACAGATACGCAGTATTTT. Its translation is CASSLTASTDTQYF.

This chain uses TRBV28 with TRBJ2-3, with 8 bases that match TRBD1. The V and J ends lost 6 bases and 6 bases, in that order; junction bases with no gene match: 8. Per the germline V gene, CDR1 is MDHEN and CDR2 is SYDVKM. The CDR3 is 14 amino acids. The CDR3 nucleotides read TGTGCCAGCAGGCGGACAGGGACCAGGGATACGCAGTATTTT. This codes for CASRRTGTRDTQYF.

The CDR3 sequence: CASSQDRNTGELFF. The DNA of the CDR3 is TGTGCCAGCAGCCAGGACAGGAACACCGGGGAGCTGTTTTTT. V gene TRBV11-3 combines with J gene TRBJ2-2; a possible D gene is TRBD1 (6 bases). This CDR3 is built from 14 residues. Germline loops: CDR1 SGHNT, CDR2 YENEEA. V lost 5 bases to trimming and J lost 1 base, with 8 bases between them.

The chain uses TRBV5-1 and TRBJ2-7; a weak D match, TRBD1 (5 bases). CDR1 is SGHRS and CDR2 is YFSETQ in the germline V gene. Trimming removed 4 bases at V and 0 bases at J, with 8 bases between. The CDR3 is 13 residues long. The CDR3 loop reads CASSIDSSYEQYF. Written as DNA, the CDR3 is TGCGCCAGCAGCATTGACAGCTCCTACGAGCAGTACTTC.

A few counts support this clone. The chain uses TRBV18 and TRBJ2-7; 9 bases line up with TRBD1. The V gene's germline CDR1 is KGHSH and CDR2 LQKENI. Trimming cost V 3 bases and J 5 bases; bases outside gene matches: 5. This CDR3 comprises 14 residues. The CDR3 sequence is CASSPGQGINEQYF. CDR3 DNA sequence: TGTGCCAGCTCACCGGGACAGGGTATAAACGAGCAGTACTTC.

J is TRBJ1-2 and V is TRBV25-1; D not resolved. V shed 4 bases and J shed 4 bases, with 4 bases lying between them. Per germline, CDR1 MGHDK and CDR2 SYGVNS. The CDR3 totals 11 residues. CDR3 in amino acids: CASSGFYGYTF. The CDR3 DNA reads TGTGCCAGCAGTGGTTTCTATGGCTACACCTTC.

This clone was seen a single time. The J gene is TRBJ1-2, the V gene TRBV29-1; tentatively, D is TRBD1 (5 bases). The V end lost 4 bases, the J end lost 8 bases, and 14 bases lay between the germline ends. This CDR3 has 12 amino acids. Germline CDR1 is SQVTM and CDR2 is ANQGSEA. The CDR3 nucleotides are TGCAGCGTTGGCATGTTCGGGGGAGGCTACACCTTC. This gives the protein CSVGMFGGGYTF.

The rearrangement joins TRBV5-6 to TRBJ1-2, with D possibly being TRBD1 (6 bases). Per the germline V gene, CDR1 is SGHDT and CDR2 is YYEEEE. The CDR3 extends over 13 amino acids. V was shortened by 5 bases and J by 0 bases, with 8 bases between the two germline ends. CDR3 DNA: TGTGCCAGCAGTCCAGGGGCTAACTATGGCTACACCTTC. Its protein product is CASSPGANYGYTF.

This clone showed up just a few times. The chain employs TRBV30 and TRBJ1-2; TRBD1 matches 7 bases. The CDR3 contains 14 residues. J lost 1 base, V lost 0 bases, and 2 bases had no gene match. Germline CDR1 reads GTSNPN; CDR2 reads SVGIG (reference sequence). CDR3 protein: CAWSVQGVNYGYTF. CDR3 DNA sequence: TGTGCCTGGAGTGTTCAGGGGGTTAACTATGGCTACACCTTC.

V usage is TRBV28 and J usage is TRBJ2-7, with no clear D. Per the germline V gene, CDR1 is MDHEN and CDR2 is SYDVKM. V lost 3 bases and J 9 bases, leaving 12 bases between the germline ends. This CDR3 is built from 12 residues. The DNA of the CDR3 is TGTGCCAGCAGTTTGACTGACTCGATGCAGTACTTC. It yields the protein CASSLTDSMQYF.